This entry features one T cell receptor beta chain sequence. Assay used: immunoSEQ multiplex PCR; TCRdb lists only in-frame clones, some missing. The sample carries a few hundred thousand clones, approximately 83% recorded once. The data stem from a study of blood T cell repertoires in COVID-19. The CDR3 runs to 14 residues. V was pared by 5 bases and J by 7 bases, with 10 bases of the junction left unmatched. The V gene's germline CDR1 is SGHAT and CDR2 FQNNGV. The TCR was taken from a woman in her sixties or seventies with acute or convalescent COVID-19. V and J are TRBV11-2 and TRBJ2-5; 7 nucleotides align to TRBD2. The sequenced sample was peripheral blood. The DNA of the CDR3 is TGTGCCAGCAGCAAGTTGCGGGGGATTGGGACCCAGTACTTC. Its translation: CASSKLRGIGTQYF.